Each of the 16 T cell receptor beta chains below was sequenced from the same sample in a study of cytomegalovirus exposure and HLA in healthy donors. The PCR ran on 60 Vbeta and 13 Jbeta primers. TCRdb keeps only in-frame clones here, not all; method: immunoSEQ multiplex PCR. The sample has 150,000 or so clones, around 76% seen once. Material for sequencing was PBMCs. These receptors all come from a man aged 40-49 years in good health and CMV-seronegative.

V and J are TRBV6-5 and TRBJ1-6, with D unclear. The CDR3 is 16 amino acids. V lost 0 bases, J lost 3 bases, and 9 bases lay in between. CDR1 is MNHEY, CDR2 SVGAGI, per germline. CDR3 region: CASSYSRGHYNSPLHF. The CDR3 DNA follows: TGTGCCAGCAGTTACTCAAGAGGCCACTATAATTCACCCCTCCACTTT.

The table lists this clone with a count of one. This chain joins TRBV27 and TRBJ1-1, with D possibly TRBD1 on 5 matching bases. Looked up from germline, CDR1 is MNHEY and CDR2 is SMNVEV (reference sequence). This CDR3 comprises 14 residues. The V gene lost 7 bases and the J gene lost 1 base, with 13 bases spanning the gap. The CDR3 bases are TGTGCCAGCACCTGGGGGGGTGGGAACACTGAAGCTTTCTTT. Encoded protein: CASTWGGGNTEAFF.

The chain has TRBV30 and TRBJ1-4, with TRBD1 matching over 8 bases. With V trimmed by 0 bases and J by 7 bases, 13 bases remained unmatched. CDR3 length: 17 amino acids. Germline CDR1 and CDR2: GTSNPN and SVGIG (reference sequence). The CDR3 is CAWSVRGATGGGEKLFF. DNA of the CDR3: TGTGCCTGGAGTGTACGTGGGGCTACAGGGGGTGGTGAAAAACTGTTTTTT.

The CDR3 coding sequence is TGTGCCACCAGCAGAGATCGAGGGGGCCCCGGAAACACCATATATTTT. The encoded protein is CATSRDRGGPGNTIYF. The J gene is TRBJ1-3, the V gene TRBV15, with 7 bases that match TRBD1. V gave up 0 bases and J gave up 4 bases; unmatched junction bases: 6. Germline V gene lookup returns CDR1 LNHNV and CDR2 YYDKDF (reference sequence). The CDR3 consists of 16 residues.

The rearrangement uses TRBV6-1 and TRBJ1-5, with 7 bases identical to TRBD1. The CDR3 length is 16 residues. V shed 1 base and J 1 base; nucleotides not matched to a gene: 4. Looked up from germline, CDR1 is MNHNS and CDR2 is SASEGT. The CDR3 here is CASSEVKGASNQPQHF. The DNA of the CDR3 is TGTGCCAGCAGTGAAGTCAAGGGGGCGAGCAATCAGCCCCAGCATTTT.

This sequence joins TRBV18 and TRBJ2-7; 14 nucleotides agree with TRBD2. The CDR3 contains 16 residues. Germline trimming cut 3 bases from V and 7 bases from J; bases unmatched to any gene: 8. Germline V CDR1 and CDR2: KGHSH, LQKENI. This CDR3 is CASSPGRLAGGQEQYV. The DNA for the CDR3 is TGTGCCAGCTCACCCGGAAGACTAGCGGGAGGGCAAGAGCAGTACGTC.

V usage is TRBV7-2 and J usage is TRBJ2-3, with 7 bases matching TRBD1. From germline, CDR1 is SGHTA and CDR2 FQGNSA. The ends lost 3 bases at V and 3 bases at J; junction bases unmatched: 9. This CDR3 comprises 16 residues. The CDR3 sequence is CASSFRGSLRTDTQYF. Here the CDR3 DNA reads TGTGCCAGCAGCTTCAGGGGGAGTCTAAGGACAGATACGCAGTATTTT.

The gene calls are TRBV19 and TRBJ2-3; no firm D call. Germline V gives CDR1 LNHDA, CDR2 SQIVND (reference sequence). The V gene lost 0 bases and the J gene lost 1 base, with 5 bases spanning the gap. The CDR3 is 14 residues long. The DNA for the CDR3 is TGTGCCAGTAGTATAGATCTTGGCACAGATACGCAGTATTTT. This sequence encodes CASSIDLGTDTQYF.

This chain uses TRBV10-3 with TRBJ2-3; D is possibly TRBD2 (6 bases). The CDR3 spans 15 residues. The V and J ends lost 5 bases and 0 bases respectively, with 12 bases between them. Germline V lookup: CDR1 ENHRY, CDR2 SYGVKD. The CDR3 here is CAISPSGGSTDTQYF. The CDR3 bases are TGTGCCATCAGTCCCAGTGGAGGGAGCACAGATACGCAGTATTTT.

The chain is built from TRBV19 and TRBJ2-7; tentatively, D is TRBD2 (6 bases). The CDR3 extends over 11 amino acids. V shed 9 bases and J shed 2 bases, with 8 bases lying between them. The germline V gene encodes CDR1 LNHDA and CDR2 SQIVND (reference sequence). CDR3 loop: CASGGPYEQYF. The CDR3 coding sequence is TGTGCCAGCGGGGGTCCCTACGAGCAGTACTTC.

The chain is built from TRBV30 and TRBJ1-2, with D possibly TRBD1 on 5 matching bases. The CDR3 covers 13 residues. From germline, CDR1 is GTSNPN and CDR2 SVGIG (reference sequence). V was shortened by 4 bases and J by 2 bases, with 11 bases between the two germline ends. The CDR3 DNA is TGTGCCTGGATCCTGGGGGGGAACTATGGCTACACCTTC. Translation: CAWILGGNYGYTF.

This clone was recorded once. At one end, the junction sequence differs from germline, possibly due to a read error. The chain carries TRBV7-2 and TRBJ2-4; TRBD1 aligns across 9 bases. This CDR3 is built from 15 residues. The germline V gene encodes CDR1 SGHTA and CDR2 FQGNSA. DNA of the CDR3: TGTGCCAGCAGCCCACGGACAGGGGATAAAAACAGTCAGTACTTC. It yields the protein CASSPRTGDKNSQYF.

V and J are TRBV27 and TRBJ2-3; 7 nucleotides line up with TRBD1. This CDR3 has 15 residues. The ends lost 6 bases at V and 6 bases at J; junction bases unmatched: 12. Per the germline V gene, CDR1 is MNHEY and CDR2 is SMNVEV (reference sequence). Here the CDR3 reads CASRPTRTGTDTQYF. The CDR3 DNA is TGTGCCAGCAGACCCACCCGGACAGGTACGGATACGCAGTATTTT.

The V gene is TRBV5-1, the J gene TRBJ1-5, with 7 nucleotides matching TRBD1. Germline values: CDR1 SGHRS, CDR2 YFSETQ. Trimming at V came to 0 bases and at J to 2 bases, leaving 2 bases not matched to a gene. The CDR3 runs to 15 residues. This CDR3 reads CASSLGQGGNQPQHF. The CDR3 nucleotides are TGCGCCAGCAGCTTGGGGCAGGGGGGCAATCAGCCCCAGCATTTT.

CDR3 in DNA: TGCGCCAGCAGCTACGGACACGGTCAAGAGACCCAGTACTTC. Its protein product is CASSYGHGQETQYF. The V and J genes are TRBV5-1 and TRBJ2-5, with a possible D match to TRBD1 (5 bases). Deletions cut 3 bases from V and 2 bases from J, with 11 bases between. Germline-derived CDR1 and CDR2 are SGHRS and YFSETQ. CDR3 length: 14 residues.

DNA for the CDR3: TGCGCCAGCAGCGCGGGACAGGGGGGCATGAACACTGAAGCTTTCTTT. Residues: CASSAGQGGMNTEAFF. This chain uses TRBV5-1 with TRBJ1-1, with 11 bases matching TRBD1. After removal of 4 bases from V and 0 bases from J, the junction contained 5 bases not matched to a gene. This CDR3 contains 16 residues. CDR1 is SGHRS, CDR2 YFSETQ, per germline.